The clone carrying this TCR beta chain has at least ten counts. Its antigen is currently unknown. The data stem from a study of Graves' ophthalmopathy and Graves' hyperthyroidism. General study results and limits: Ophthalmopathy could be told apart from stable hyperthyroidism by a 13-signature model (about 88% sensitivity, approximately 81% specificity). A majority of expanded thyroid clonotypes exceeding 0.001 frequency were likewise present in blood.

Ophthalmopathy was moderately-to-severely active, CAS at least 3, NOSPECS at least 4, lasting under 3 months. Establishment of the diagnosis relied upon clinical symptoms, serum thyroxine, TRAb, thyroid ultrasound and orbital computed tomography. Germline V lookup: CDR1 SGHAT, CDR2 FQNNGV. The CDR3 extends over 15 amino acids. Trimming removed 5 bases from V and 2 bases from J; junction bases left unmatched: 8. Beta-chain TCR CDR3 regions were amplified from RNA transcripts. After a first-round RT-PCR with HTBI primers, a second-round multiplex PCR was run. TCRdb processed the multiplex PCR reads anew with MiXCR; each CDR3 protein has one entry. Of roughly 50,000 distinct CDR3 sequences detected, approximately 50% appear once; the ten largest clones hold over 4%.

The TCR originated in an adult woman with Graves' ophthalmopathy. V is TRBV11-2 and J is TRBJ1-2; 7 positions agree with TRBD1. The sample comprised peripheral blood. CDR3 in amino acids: CASSLRDSRNYGYTF. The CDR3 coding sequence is TGTGCCAGCAGCCTCCGGGACAGCCGCAACTATGGCTACACCTTC.